This T cell receptor beta chain was identified during a study of technical replicates of blood from several donors. Method: immunoSEQ multiplex PCR; TCRdb's copy keeps in-frame clones and lacks some. This sample has tens of thousands of clones, with 95% to 98% found just once. The CDR3 has 14 residues. Germline V gene data show CDR1 as MNHNY and CDR2 as SVGAGI (reference sequence). Trimming cost V 7 bases and J 7 bases, with 17 bases left between them. The specimen was T cells isolated from PBMCs. This rearrangement joins TRBV6-6 to TRBJ1-3, with D hard to call. The clonotype comes from a human donor in good health. The CDR3 reads CASIDPGAGNTIYF. CDR3 bases: TGTGCCAGCATTGACCCGGGAGCCGGGAACACCATATATTTT.